Shown below are 25 T cell receptor beta chains from a single sample sequenced in a study of cytomegalovirus exposure and HLA in healthy donors. With 60 Vbeta and 13 Jbeta primers, the PCR was carried out. Assay used: immunoSEQ multiplex PCR; TCRdb lists only in-frame clones, some missing. The sample lists about 67,000 clones, 55% to 80% occurring once. Input material: PBMCs. These receptors were collected from a woman aged 25 to 39 in good health and CMV-seronegative.

V gene TRBV5-1 combines with J gene TRBJ1-3, with unresolved D. Trimming pared 0 bases from V and 4 bases from J, leaving 8 bases between. The V gene's germline CDR1 is SGHRS and CDR2 YFSETQ. The CDR3 extends over 14 amino acids. The CDR3, as DNA: TGCGCCAGCAGCTTGGAGTCGCGCGGAAACACCATATATTTT. Protein: CASSLESRGNTIYF.

This chain joins TRBV5-6 and TRBJ1-6; tentative D call: TRBD1 (6 bases). V dropped 4 bases and J dropped 0 bases, with 11 bases sitting between them. CDR3 size: 16 residues. Germline V gene lookup returns CDR1 SGHDT and CDR2 YYEEEE. The CDR3 is CASSGGLSSYNSPLHF. CDR3 in DNA: TGTGCCAGCAGCGGGGGCCTAAGCTCCTATAATTCACCCCTCCACTTT.

V gene TRBV19 combines with J gene TRBJ1-3, with D possibly being TRBD1 (5 bases). Between the trimmed V and J ends, which lost 5 bases and 0 bases, there was a span of 20 bases. The germline CDR1 and CDR2 sequences are LNHDA and SQIVND (reference sequence). The CDR3 contains 18 residues. CDR3 sequence (DNA): TGTGCCAGTAGTCAAAAGGGTCGGGGACTAAACTCTGGAAACACCATATATTTT. It codes for CASSQKGRGLNSGNTIYF.

The CDR3 sequence: CASSIRAGYEQYF. CDR3 in DNA: TGTGCCAGTAGTATCAGGGCAGGCTACGAGCAGTACTTC. The chain uses TRBV19 and TRBJ2-7, with D tentatively TRBD1 (5 bases). Germline CDR1 LNHDA, CDR2 SQIVND (reference sequence). V lost 3 bases to trimming and J lost 3 bases, with 9 bases between them. The CDR3 consists of 13 residues. The full variable domain, with the rest looked up from reference TRBV19 and TRBJ2-7, is DGGITQSPKYLFRKEGQNVTLSCEQNLNHDAMYWYRQDPGQGLRLIYYSQIVNDFQKGDIAEGYSVSREKKESFPLTVTSAQKNPTAFYLCASSIRAGYEQYFGPGTRLTVT.

In DNA form, the CDR3 reads TGTGCCAGCAGCGTAGCTCACCAAGAGACCCAGTACTTC. Its translation is CASSVAHQETQYF. V is TRBV9 and J is TRBJ2-5, with D unresolved. Trimming shortened V by 0 bases and J by 0 bases, and 3 bases separated the two germline ends. CDR1 and CDR2 (germline): SGDLS, YYNGEE. This CDR3 comprises 13 residues.

The J gene is TRBJ2-2, the V gene TRBV15; D might be TRBD2 (7 bases). Germline V gene data show CDR1 as LNHNV and CDR2 as YYDKDF (reference sequence). V dropped 1 base and J dropped 5 bases, with 17 bases sitting between them. This CDR3 is built from 17 residues. CDR3 coding DNA: TGTGCCACCAGCAGAGTTACGGGGGGCCCGAGAACCGGGGAGCTGTTTTTT. Encoded protein: CATSRVTGGPRTGELFF.

CDR3 sequence (DNA): TGTGCCAGCACCTCCACTAGCGGTAGCACAGATACGCAGTATTTT. Translating gives CASTSTSGSTDTQYF. This chain uses TRBV2 with TRBJ2-3; 8 bases align to TRBD2. This CDR3 spans 15 amino acids. Germline V gene lookup returns CDR1 SNHLY and CDR2 FYNNEI. Trimming cost V 7 bases and J 0 bases; bases outside gene matches: 6.

This chain's CDR3 is CASSPSTGLREKLFF. The CDR3 bases are TGTGCCAGCAGCCCCTCGACAGGGTTGCGAGAAAAACTGTTTTTT. The chain has TRBV9 and TRBJ1-4; 7 bases are a match to TRBD1. CDR1 SGDLS and CDR2 YYNGEE come from the germline V gene. V dropped 4 bases and J dropped 8; count of bases not matched to a gene: 11. This CDR3 contains 15 residues.

The J gene is TRBJ1-1, the V gene TRBV6-5; 8 bases agree with TRBD1. The trim removed 6 bases at V and 3 bases at J, leaving 3 bases unmatched. The CDR3 is 13 residues long. Germline loops: CDR1 MNHEY, CDR2 SVGAGI. CDR3 sequence reads: CASRDREDTEAFF. CDR3 bases: TGTGCCAGCAGGGACAGGGAGGACACTGAAGCTTTCTTT.

The rearrangement uses TRBV30 and TRBJ1-4; D is perhaps TRBD1 (5 bases). This CDR3 contains 12 residues. Between the trimmed V and J ends, which lost 5 bases and 8 bases, there was a span of 12 bases. Germline CDR1 GTSNPN, CDR2 SVGIG (reference sequence). Here the CDR3 reads CAWDRGEEKLFF. CDR3 in DNA: TGTGCCTGGGATAGGGGCGAGGAAAAACTGTTTTTT.

This chain connects TRBV7-2 to TRBJ2-7; 8 positions match TRBD2. Trimming took 3 bases from V and 3 from J; bases not matched to a gene: 4. Germline V CDR1 and CDR2: SGHTA, FQGNSA. The length of the CDR3 is 14 residues. CDR3 protein: CASSLSGGFYEQYF. CDR3 coding DNA: TGTGCCAGCAGCTTGAGCGGGGGTTTCTACGAGCAGTACTTC.

The chain employs TRBV15 and TRBJ2-7; D may be TRBD1 (6 bases). CDR3 length: 16 amino acids. Germline CDR1 reads LNHNV; CDR2 reads YYDKDF (reference sequence). Trimming removed 5 bases at V and 5 bases at J, with 22 bases between. The CDR3 reads CATSSVGWGPADEQYF. CDR3 nucleotides: TGTGCCACCAGCTCAGTGGGCTGGGGGCCAGCCGACGAGCAGTACTTC.

The chain combines TRBV10-3 with TRBJ1-3; a possible D gene is TRBD1 (6 bases). The germline CDR1 and CDR2 sequences are ENHRY and SYGVKD. The V end was cut by 10 bases, the J end by 0 bases, with 10 bases between. The CDR3 sequence is 13 residues long. CDR3 DNA: TGTGCCACCCGACAGGACTCTGGAAACACCATATATTTT. This encodes CATRQDSGNTIYF.

The chain employs TRBV19 and TRBJ1-1; TRBD1 aligns across 8 bases. With 1 base clipped from V and 4 bases from J, the junction kept 5 bases outside the gene matches. Germline CDR1 is LNHDA and CDR2 is SQIVND (reference sequence). The CDR3 has 15 residues. CDR3 region: CASSIVAGGLTEAFF. The CDR3 DNA reads TGTGCCAGTAGTATAGTGGCAGGGGGCCTCACTGAAGCTTTCTTT.

CDR3 bases: TGTGCCAGCAGCTTAGCTGGACAGGCCACTAGCACAGATACGCAGTATTTT. Its protein is CASSLAGQATSTDTQYF. The V gene is TRBV7-2, the J gene TRBJ2-3; TRBD1 aligns across 7 bases. CDR1 is SGHTA, CDR2 FQGNSA, per germline. V dropped 0 bases and J dropped 0; count of bases not matched to a gene: 6. The CDR3 totals 17 residues. Complete variable domain (other parts from reference TRBV7-2 and TRBJ2-3): GAGVSQSPSNKVTEKGKDVELRCDPISGHTALYWYRQSLGQGLEFLIYFQGNSAPDKSGLPSDRFSAERTGGSVSTLTIQRTQQEDSAVYLCASSLAGQATSTDTQYFGPGTRLTVL.

This clone has a single count. The germline gene is not matched at one end of the junction; a read error may be the cause. V and J are TRBV30 and TRBJ2-6, with D possibly matching TRBD1 (5 bases). The germline gives CDR1 GTSNPN, CDR2 SVGIG (reference sequence). The CDR3 runs 13 residues. The chain's CDR3 is CAWSPSGADVLTF. CDR3 nucleotides: TGTGCCTGGAGTCCCTCTGGGGCCGACGTCCTGACCTTC.

This chain uses TRBV29-1 with TRBJ1-2, with 7 bases aligning to TRBD1. CDR1 and CDR2 (germline): SQVTM, ANQGSEA. Germline trimming cut 7 bases from V and 8 bases from J; bases unmatched to any gene: 16. The CDR3 covers 14 residues. CDR3 nucleotides: TGCAGCGCCACCAAACTACAGGGGCCCCGCGGCTACACCTTC. Amino acids: CSATKLQGPRGYTF.

This clone appeared a single time. J is TRBJ1-2 and V is TRBV27; TRBD1 matches at 9 bases. V was pared by 7 bases and J by 4 bases, with 13 bases of the junction left unmatched. Germline assignment: CDR1 MNHEY and CDR2 SMNVEV (reference sequence). The length of the CDR3 is 16 residues. For the CDR3, the DNA is TGTGCCAGCAAAACCGTTGGGACAGGGATCGGCTATGGCTACACCTTC. This codes for CASKTVGTGIGYGYTF.

This clone has only a few counts. The chain is built from TRBV4-1 and TRBJ2-7, with 7 bases identical to TRBD2. CDR1 is MGHRA, CDR2 YSYEKL, per germline. J was trimmed by 3 bases and V by 0 bases; bases with no gene match: 8. This CDR3 has 16 amino acids. The CDR3 bases are TGCGCCAGCAGCCAAGAGAGGACGGGGGACTACTACGAGCAGTACTTC. Translation gives CASSQERTGDYYEQYF.

This clone showed up just a few times. The chain joins TRBV4-2 to TRBJ2-7, with TRBD2 matching over 9 bases. CDR1 is LGHNA, CDR2 YNFKEQ, per germline. J gave up 4 bases and V 5 bases, and 12 bases lay outside the gene matches. This CDR3 comprises 16 residues. The chain's CDR3 is CASSLGGGGLAYEQYF. As DNA, the CDR3 is TGTGCCAGCAGCTTGGGCGGTGGGGGACTAGCTTACGAGCAGTACTTC.

Only a few counts were recorded for this clone. This rearrangement joins TRBV19 to TRBJ2-2; D is possibly TRBD1 (6 bases). Germline V CDR1 and CDR2: LNHDA, SQIVND (reference sequence). This CDR3 region has 15 residues. V lost 5 bases and J 0 bases, leaving 10 bases between the germline ends. In nucleotides, the CDR3 is TGTGCCAGTAGTCCGACAGGTCCGAACACCGGGGAGCTGTTTTTT. This gives the protein CASSPTGPNTGELFF.

This clone appeared once. CDR3: CASSYGASGANVLTF. The CDR3 region has the DNA TGTGCCAGCAGTTACGGGGCCTCTGGGGCCAACGTCCTGACTTTC. This chain links TRBV6-5 with TRBJ2-6, with D perhaps matching TRBD1 (5 bases). This CDR3 has 15 residues. From germline, CDR1 is MNHEY and CDR2 SVGAGI. V dropped 2 bases and J dropped 0 bases, with 5 bases sitting between them.

The table lists this clone with a few counts. The chain has TRBV7-6 and TRBJ2-7, with 7 bases fitting TRBD2. This CDR3 is built from 14 residues. V was clipped by 0 bases and J by 3 bases; unmatched bases: 2. CDR1 and CDR2 from the germline V gene are SGHVS and FNYEAQ. In nucleotides, the CDR3 is TGTGCCAGCAGCTTAGCCGGCGGGGGCTACGAGCAGTACTTC. Translating gives CASSLAGGGYEQYF. Looking up the rest from reference TRBV7-6 and TRBJ2-7 gives the full variable domain: GAGVSQSPRYKVTKRGQDVALRCDPISGHVSLYWYRQALGQGPEFLTYFNYEAQQDKSGLPNDRFSAERPEGSISTLTIQRTEQRDSAMYRCASSLAGGGYEQYFGPGTRLTVT.

The gene calls are TRBV6-5 and TRBJ2-3; D may be TRBD2 (5 bases). The CDR3 has 12 amino acids. Per germline, CDR1 MNHEY and CDR2 SVGAGI. The CDR3 protein is CASGYGTDTQYF. The CDR3 DNA follows: TGTGCTTCGGGGTACGGCACAGATACGCAGTATTTT.

This clone was seen just once. The rearrangement uses TRBV18 and TRBJ2-2, with TRBD1 as a possible D gene (6 bases). The V end was cut by 3 bases, the J end by 1 base, with 21 bases between. Germline CDR1 reads KGHSH; CDR2 reads LQKENI. There are 19 residues in the CDR3. The CDR3 nucleotides read TGTGCCAGCTCACCTCCAAAAACACCGGGACACAAGAACACCGGGGAGCTGTTTTTT. Protein product: CASSPPKTPGHKNTGELFF.